This TCR beta chain was sequenced in a study of blood T cell repertoires in COVID-19. Overall study context: Some COVID-19 samples were acute and others convalescent; all came from the United States, Italy and Spain. Sources were T cells, B-cell-depleted T cells, or PBMCs; the material itself was cDNA or gDNA.

Original processing notes: Nucleated cell number was recorded as an estimate derived from reference gene primer amplification. Method: immunoSEQ multiplex PCR; TCRdb's copy keeps in-frame clones and lacks some. V and J calls and clone size are given by that table; D and trimming were obtained from the DNA. Of about 160,000 clones listed, 79% are singletons. A Seattle source enrolled patients during active infection and followed them longitudinally. CDR1 is LGHNA, CDR2 YSLEER, per germline. The V end lost 0 bases, the J end lost 0 bases, and 13 bases lay between the germline ends. This CDR3 is 17 amino acids long.

This receptor was identified in a woman aged 55-70 years with COVID-19, enrolled during active disease. The sequenced sample consisted of peripheral blood. The gene calls are TRBV4-3 and TRBJ2-3; a weak D match, TRBD2 (6 bases). The CDR3 DNA sequence: TGCGCCAGCAGCCAAGATCCCCCGGGACTGAGCACAGATACGCAGTATTTT. This codes for CASSQDPPGLSTDTQYF.